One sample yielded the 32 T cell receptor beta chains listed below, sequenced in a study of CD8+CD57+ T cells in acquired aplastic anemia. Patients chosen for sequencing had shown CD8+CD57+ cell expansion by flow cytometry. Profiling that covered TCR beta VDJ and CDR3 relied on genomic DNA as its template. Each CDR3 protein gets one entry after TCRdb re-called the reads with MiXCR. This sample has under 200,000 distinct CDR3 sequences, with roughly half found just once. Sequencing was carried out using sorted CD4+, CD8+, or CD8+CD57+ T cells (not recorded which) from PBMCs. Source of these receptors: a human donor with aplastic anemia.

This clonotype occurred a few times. As DNA, the CDR3 is TGTGCCAGCACTGGTGAAGCCACCGGGGAGCTGTTTTTT. Amino acid sequence: CASTGEATGELFF. The chain combines TRBV7-6 with TRBJ2-2, with D uncertain. This CDR3 contains 13 residues. The V and J ends lost 7 bases and 4 bases respectively, with 10 bases between them. The germline gives CDR1 SGHVS, CDR2 FNYEAQ.

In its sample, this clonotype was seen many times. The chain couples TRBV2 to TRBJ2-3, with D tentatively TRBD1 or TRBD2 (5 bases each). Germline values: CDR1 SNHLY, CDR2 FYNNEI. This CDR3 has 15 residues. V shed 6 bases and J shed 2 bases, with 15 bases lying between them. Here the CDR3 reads CASSASGRYTDTQYF. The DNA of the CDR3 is TGTGCCAGCAGCGCTTCGGGACGCTACACAGATACGCAGTATTTT.

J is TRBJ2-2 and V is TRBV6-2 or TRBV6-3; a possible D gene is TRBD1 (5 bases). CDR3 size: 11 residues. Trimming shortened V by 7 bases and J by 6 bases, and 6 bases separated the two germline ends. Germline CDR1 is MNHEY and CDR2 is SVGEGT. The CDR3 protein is CASKGAGELFF. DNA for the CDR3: TGTGCCAGCAAAGGGGCCGGGGAGCTGTTTTTT.

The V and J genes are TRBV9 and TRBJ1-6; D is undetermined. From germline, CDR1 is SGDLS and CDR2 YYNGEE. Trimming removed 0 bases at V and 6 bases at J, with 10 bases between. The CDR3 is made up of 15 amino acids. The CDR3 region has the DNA TGTGCCAGCAGCGTAGGAGTACAGATTAATTCACCCCTCCACTTT. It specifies CASSVGVQINSPLHF.

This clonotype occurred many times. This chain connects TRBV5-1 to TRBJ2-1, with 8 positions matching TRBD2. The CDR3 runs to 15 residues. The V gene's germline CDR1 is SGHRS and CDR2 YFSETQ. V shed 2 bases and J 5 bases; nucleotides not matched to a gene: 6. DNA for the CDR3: TGCGCCAGCAGCTTCCGCCAGGGACTAGACAATGAGCAGTTCTTC. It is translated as CASSFRQGLDNEQFF. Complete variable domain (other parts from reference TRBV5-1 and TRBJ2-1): KAGVTQTPRYLIKTRGQQVTLSCSPISGHRSVSWYQQTPGQGLQFLFEYFSETQRNKGNFPGRFSGRQFSNSRSEMNVSTLELGDSALYLCASSFRQGLDNEQFFGPGTRLTVL.

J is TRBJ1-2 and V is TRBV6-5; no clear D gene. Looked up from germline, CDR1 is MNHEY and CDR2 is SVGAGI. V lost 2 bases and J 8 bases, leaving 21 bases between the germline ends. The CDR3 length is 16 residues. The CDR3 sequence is CASSYLDAVREHGYTF. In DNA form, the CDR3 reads TGTGCCAGCAGTTACCTGGATGCCGTGAGGGAACACGGCTACACCTTC.

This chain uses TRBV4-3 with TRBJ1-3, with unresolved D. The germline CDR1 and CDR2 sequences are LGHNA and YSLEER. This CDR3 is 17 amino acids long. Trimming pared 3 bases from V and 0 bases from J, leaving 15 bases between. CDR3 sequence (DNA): TGCGCCAGCAGCCAGGAAGGAGCCCGCAACTCTGGAAACACCATATATTTT. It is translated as CASSQEGARNSGNTIYF.

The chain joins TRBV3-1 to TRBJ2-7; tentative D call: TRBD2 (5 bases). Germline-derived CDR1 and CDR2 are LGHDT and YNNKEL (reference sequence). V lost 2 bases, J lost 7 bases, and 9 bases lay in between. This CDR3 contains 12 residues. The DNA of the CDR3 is TGTGCCAGCAGCCAATCCGGGGTTGAGCAGTACTTC. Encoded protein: CASSQSGVEQYF.

In nucleotides, the CDR3 is TGTGCCAGCAGTCCACAGTGGGGCGGAACCTACGAGCAGTACTTC. As protein: CASSPQWGGTYEQYF. V is TRBV7-2 and J is TRBJ2-7, with a weak D call TRBD1 (5 bases). Trimming took off 6 bases at V and 2 bases at J, with 17 bases between the two ends. The germline gives CDR1 SGHTA, CDR2 FQGNSA. The length of the CDR3 is 15 residues.

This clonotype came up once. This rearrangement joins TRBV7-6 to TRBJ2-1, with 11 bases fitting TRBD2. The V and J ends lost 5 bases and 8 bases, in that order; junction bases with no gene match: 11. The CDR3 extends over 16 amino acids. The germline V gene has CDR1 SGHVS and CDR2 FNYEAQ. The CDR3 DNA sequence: TGTGCCAGCAGCAAATTAATAGCGGGAGGGATGGATGAGCAGTTCTTC. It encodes CASSKLIAGGMDEQFF. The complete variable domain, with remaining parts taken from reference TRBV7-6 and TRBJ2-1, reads GAGVSQSPRYKVTKRGQDVALRCDPISGHVSLYWYRQALGQGPEFLTYFNYEAQQDKSGLPNDRFSAERPEGSISTLTIQRTEQRDSAMYRCASSKLIAGGMDEQFFGPGTRLTVL.

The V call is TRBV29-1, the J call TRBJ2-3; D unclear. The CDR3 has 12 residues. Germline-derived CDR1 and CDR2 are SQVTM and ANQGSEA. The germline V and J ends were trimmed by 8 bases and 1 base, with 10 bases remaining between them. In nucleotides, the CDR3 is TGCAGCTTAGACGTGGGCACAGATACGCAGTATTTT. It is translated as CSLDVGTDTQYF.

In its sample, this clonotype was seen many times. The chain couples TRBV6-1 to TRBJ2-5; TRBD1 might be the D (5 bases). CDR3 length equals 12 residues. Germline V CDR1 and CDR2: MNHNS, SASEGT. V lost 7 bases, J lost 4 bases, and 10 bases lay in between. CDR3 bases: TGTGCCAGCAACCCAGGGTCAGAGACCCAGTACTTC. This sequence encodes CASNPGSETQYF.

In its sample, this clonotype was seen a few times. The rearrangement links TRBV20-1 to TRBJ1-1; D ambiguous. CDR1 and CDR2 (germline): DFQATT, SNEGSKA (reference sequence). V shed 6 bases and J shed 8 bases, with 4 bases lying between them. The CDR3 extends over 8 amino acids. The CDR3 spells CSATEAFF. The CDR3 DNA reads TGCAGTGCAACCGAAGCTTTCTTT.

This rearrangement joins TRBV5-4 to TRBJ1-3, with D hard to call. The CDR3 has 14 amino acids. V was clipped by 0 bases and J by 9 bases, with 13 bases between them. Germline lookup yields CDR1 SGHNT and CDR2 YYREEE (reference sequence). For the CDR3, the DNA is TGTGCCAGCAGCTTGGGCAGGAGCTTAAGCACCATATATTTT. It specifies CASSLGRSLSTIYF.

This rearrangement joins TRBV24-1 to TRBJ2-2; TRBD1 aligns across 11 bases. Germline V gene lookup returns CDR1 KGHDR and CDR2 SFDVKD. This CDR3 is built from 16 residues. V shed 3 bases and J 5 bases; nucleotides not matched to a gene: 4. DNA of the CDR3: TGTGCCACCAGTGATCAGGACAGGGGGCAAACCGGGGAGCTGTTTTTT. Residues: CATSDQDRGQTGELFF.

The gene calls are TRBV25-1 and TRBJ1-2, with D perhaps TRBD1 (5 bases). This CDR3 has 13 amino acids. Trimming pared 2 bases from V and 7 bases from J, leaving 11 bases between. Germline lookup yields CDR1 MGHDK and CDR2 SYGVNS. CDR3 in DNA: TGTGCCAGCAGTGAACAGGGAAGAGGTGGCTACACCTTC. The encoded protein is CASSEQGRGGYTF.

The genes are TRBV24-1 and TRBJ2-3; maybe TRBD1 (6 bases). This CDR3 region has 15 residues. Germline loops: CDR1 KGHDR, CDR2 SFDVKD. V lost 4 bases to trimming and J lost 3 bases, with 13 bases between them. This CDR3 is CATSEGDIGTDTQYF. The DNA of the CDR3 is TGTGCCACCAGTGAGGGGGACATAGGGACAGATACGCAGTATTTT.

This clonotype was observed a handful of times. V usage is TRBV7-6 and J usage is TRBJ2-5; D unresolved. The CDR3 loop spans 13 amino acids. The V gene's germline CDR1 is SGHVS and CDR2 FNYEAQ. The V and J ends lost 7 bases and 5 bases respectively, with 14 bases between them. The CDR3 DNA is TGTGCCAGCAAATCCCTAAACCCGGAGACCCAGTACTTC. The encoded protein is CASKSLNPETQYF.

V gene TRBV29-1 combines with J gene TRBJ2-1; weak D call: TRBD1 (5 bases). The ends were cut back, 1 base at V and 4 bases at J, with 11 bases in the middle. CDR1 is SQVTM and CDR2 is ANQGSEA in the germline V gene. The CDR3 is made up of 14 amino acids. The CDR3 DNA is TGCAGCGTTGAAGTCGGGCAGGGTTACAATGAGCAGTTCTTC. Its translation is CSVEVGQGYNEQFF.

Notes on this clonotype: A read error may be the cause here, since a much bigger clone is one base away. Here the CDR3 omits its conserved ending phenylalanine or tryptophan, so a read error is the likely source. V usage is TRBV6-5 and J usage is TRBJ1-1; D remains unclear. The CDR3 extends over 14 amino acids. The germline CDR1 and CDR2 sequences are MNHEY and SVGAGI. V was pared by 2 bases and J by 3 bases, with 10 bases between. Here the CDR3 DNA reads TGTGCCAGCAGTTACGGGAGCGGGGACACTGAAGCTTTCTAT. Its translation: CASSYGSGDTEAFY.

The DNA for the CDR3 is TGTGCCACCACGAGGACAGGGGCGAGGGACACTGAAGCTTTCTTT. Translation: CATTRTGARDTEAFF. V usage is TRBV7-2 and J usage is TRBJ1-1; TRBD1 agrees at 9 bases. This CDR3 region has 15 residues. With 10 bases clipped from V and 3 bases from J, the junction kept 12 bases outside the gene matches. From germline, CDR1 is SGHTA and CDR2 FQGNSA.

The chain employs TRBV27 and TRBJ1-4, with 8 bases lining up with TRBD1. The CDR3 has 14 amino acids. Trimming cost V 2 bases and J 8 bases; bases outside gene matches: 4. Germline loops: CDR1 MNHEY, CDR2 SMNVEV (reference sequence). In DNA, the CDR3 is TGTGCCAGCAGTTTAAGACAGGGGCGGGAAAAACTGTTTTTT. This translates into CASSLRQGREKLFF.

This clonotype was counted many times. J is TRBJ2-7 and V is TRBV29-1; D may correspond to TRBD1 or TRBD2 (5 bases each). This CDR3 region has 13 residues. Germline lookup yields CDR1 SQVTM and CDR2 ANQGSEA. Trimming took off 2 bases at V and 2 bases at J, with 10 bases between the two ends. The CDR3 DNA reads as TGCAGCGTTGAATGGGACGGAACCTACGAGCAGTACTTC. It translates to CSVEWDGTYEQYF.

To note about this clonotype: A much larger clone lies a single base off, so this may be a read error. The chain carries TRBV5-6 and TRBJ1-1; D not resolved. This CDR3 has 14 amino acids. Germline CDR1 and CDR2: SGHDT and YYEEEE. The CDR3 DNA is TGTGCCAGCAGCTTCCATGGCTTCGGCACTGAAGCTCTCTTT. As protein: CASSFHGFGTEALF.

CDR3 nucleotides: TGTGCCAGCAGCCTACAGGGCCAGACCCAGTACTTC. Protein product: CASSLQGQTQYF. The chain couples TRBV7-8 to TRBJ2-5, with D possibly being TRBD1 (6 bases). The CDR3 totals 12 residues. Germline values: CDR1 SGHVS, CDR2 FQNEAQ. Trimming stripped 5 bases from V and 6 bases from J, with 10 bases between.

The CDR3 DNA reads TGTGCCAAGAAGGGACTAGCCTACAATGAGCAGTTCTTC. It codes for CAKKGLAYNEQFF. The gene calls are TRBV2 and TRBJ2-1; 8 bases are shared with TRBD2. The CDR3 runs 13 residues. V shed 10 bases, J shed 2 bases, and the junction held 4 bases outside the gene matches. Germline values: CDR1 SNHLY, CDR2 FYNNEI.

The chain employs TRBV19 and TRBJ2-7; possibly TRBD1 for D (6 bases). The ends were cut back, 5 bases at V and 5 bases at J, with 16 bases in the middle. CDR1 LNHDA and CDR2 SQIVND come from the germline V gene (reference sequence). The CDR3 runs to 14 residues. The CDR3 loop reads CASSPVAGVHEQYF. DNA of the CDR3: TGTGCCAGTAGTCCGGTGGCAGGGGTACACGAGCAGTACTTC. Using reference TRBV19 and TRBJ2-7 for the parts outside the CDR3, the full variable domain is DGGITQSPKYLFRKEGQNVTLSCEQNLNHDAMYWYRQDPGQGLRLIYYSQIVNDFQKGDIAEGYSVSREKKESFPLTVTSAQKNPTAFYLCASSPVAGVHEQYFGPGTRLTVT.

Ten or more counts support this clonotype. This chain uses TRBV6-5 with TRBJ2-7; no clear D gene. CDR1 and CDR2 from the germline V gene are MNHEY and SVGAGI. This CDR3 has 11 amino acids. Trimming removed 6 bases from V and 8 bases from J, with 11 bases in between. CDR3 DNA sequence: TGTGCCAGCAGGGAACTCAGCAAGCAGTACTTC. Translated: CASRELSKQYF.

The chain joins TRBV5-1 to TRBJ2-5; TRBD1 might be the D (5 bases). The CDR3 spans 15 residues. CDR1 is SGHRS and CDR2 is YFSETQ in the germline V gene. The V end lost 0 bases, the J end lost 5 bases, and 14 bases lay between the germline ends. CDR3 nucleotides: TGCGCCAGCAGCTTGGAGGGGCACTCGCAGGAGACCCAGTACTTC. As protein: CASSLEGHSQETQYF.

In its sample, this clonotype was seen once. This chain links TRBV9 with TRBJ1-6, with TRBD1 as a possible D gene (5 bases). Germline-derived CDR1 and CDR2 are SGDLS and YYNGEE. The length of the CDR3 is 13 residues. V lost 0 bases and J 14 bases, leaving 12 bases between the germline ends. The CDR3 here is CASSVAGGNTLHF. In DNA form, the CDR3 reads TGTGCCAGCAGCGTAGCGGGGGGGAACACCCTCCACTTT.

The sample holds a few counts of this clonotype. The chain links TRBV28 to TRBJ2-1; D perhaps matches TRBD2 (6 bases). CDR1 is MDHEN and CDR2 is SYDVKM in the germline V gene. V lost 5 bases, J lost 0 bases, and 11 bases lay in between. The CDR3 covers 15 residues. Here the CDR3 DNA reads TGTGCCAGCAGTCCCGGGAGTAGCTCCTACAATGAGCAGTTCTTC. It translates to CASSPGSSSYNEQFF.

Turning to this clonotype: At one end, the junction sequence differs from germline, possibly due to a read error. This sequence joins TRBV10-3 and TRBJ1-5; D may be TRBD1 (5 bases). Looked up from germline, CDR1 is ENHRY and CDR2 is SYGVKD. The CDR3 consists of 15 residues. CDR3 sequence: CASSYSQGSNQPQHF. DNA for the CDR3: TGTGCCAGCAGTTACTCGCAGGGAAGCAATCAGCCCCAGCATTTT.